This T cell receptor (beta chain) emerged from a study of blood T cell repertoires in COVID-19 (dated by TCRdb to the early 2020s). The study in broad terms: The collaborator samples originated in the United States, Italy and Spain and spanned the acute and convalescent phases of COVID-19. The dataset comprised deeply sampled blood TCRbeta repertoires from subjects exposed to, actively infected with, or recovered from COVID-19. A de-identified subject ID, COVID-19 status, age in years and sex were almost always included in the sample metadata. The prospective study material was composed of cDNA or gDNA derived from T cells, B-cell-depleted T cells, or PBMCs. The samples were drawn from two sources: the first 160 participants of the ongoing ImmuneRACE study, and about 1,300 subjects contributed by 6 global collaborators. The repertoires were released in a freely available public database intended as a resource for research on the immune response to SARS-CoV-2. Where available, HLA class I and class II types were taken from metadata supplied by the sample provider and were not determined by assay-based typing. General study outcomes and caveats: The amount of clinical and demographic metadata varied by source and participant and was provided uncurated.

The CDR3 starts with the cysteine, ends with the phenylalanine, and has 16 residues. The read is trimmed to its CDR3 DNA, 48 bases read in frame from base 1. Taken from the germline V gene (reference sequence), the CDR1 and CDR2 loops are LNHDA and SQIVND. The junction shows trimming of 7 bases on V and 0 bases on J, plus 17 bases between the germline ends. This clone was counted between two and nine times. It lacks a known antigen. The sample holds no much larger clone one base away, and base qualities are not on file. TCRbeta CDR3 regions were amplified from genomic DNA by means of the immunoSEQ Assay, a bias-controlled multiplex PCR. In the authors' own workflow: The number of nucleated cells in each sample was estimated from the amplification of reference gene primers within the assay. To quantify the absolute abundance of each unique TCRbeta CDR3 rearrangement, sequence reads were collapsed and filtered. For each sample, productive Simpson clonality was calculated by taking the square root of Simpson's diversity index across productive rearrangements. Not all clones reach the TCRdb copy of this immuneACCESS table, which keeps in-frame sequences only. Checked studies attribute under half of the gap to unresolved V genes and leave the rest unexplained. The V and J calls and the clone size are those of that table, but D and trimming were determined from the DNA. The sample table records 300,000 to 350,000 clones; roughly 90% of these occur just once. The ten largest clonotypes hold just under 7.5% of the sample.

One collaborating source in Seattle enrolled patients while the patients were actively infected and followed the patients over time throughout the course of disease. The collaborating institutions used their own protocols to collect whole blood in K2EDTA tubes. For TCRbeta analysis, collaborator samples were shipped as frozen whole blood, as isolated PBMCs, or as DNA extracted from either sample type. This receptor was identified in a woman in her seventies with COVID-19, enrolled during active disease. What was sequenced was peripheral blood. The chain couples TRBV19 to TRBJ2-3; TRBD1 is a possible D gene, resting on 6 matching bases. The CDR3 corresponds to CASTLTGPPSTDTQYF. The nucleotide sequence is given as TGTGCCAGTACTCTGACAGGTCCCCCTAGCACAGATACGCAGTATTTT.